Below, 23 T cell receptor beta chains from the same sample are listed, as sequenced in a study of CD8+ T cells in alopecia areata. Once RNA had been extracted, it was reverse transcribed into cDNA to act as the sequencing template. Using immunoSEQ multiplex PCR, the repertoire was profiled, and TCRdb retains in-frame clones only, with some absent. The sample yields 150,000 to 200,000 clones, 50% to 60% seen once. Treatment defined: oral pan-JAK inhibitor, 5-10 mg twice daily. The specimen was CD4+ T cells sorted from blood, collected at week 4, from a patient treated with tofacitinib. The source is a human donor with alopecia areata.

This chain links TRBV2 with TRBJ1-1; 7 bases match TRBD1. Germline CDR1 SNHLY, CDR2 FYNNEI. Losses at the gene ends were 6 bases for V and 5 bases for J; bases not matched to a gene: 9. The length of the CDR3 is 14 residues. The CDR3 spells CASRVTGVSTEAFF. DNA of the CDR3: TGTGCCAGCAGAGTTACAGGGGTTAGTACTGAAGCTTTCTTT.

This clone came up once. J is TRBJ2-1 and V is TRBV2, with D perhaps TRBD1 (5 bases). V was trimmed by 10 bases and J by 2 bases, leaving 15 bases between them. Germline V lookup: CDR1 SNHLY, CDR2 FYNNEI. The CDR3 contains 14 residues. The CDR3 DNA is TGTGCCAACCTACAGGTCCGGACCTACAATGAGCAGTTCTTC. Protein product: CANLQVRTYNEQFF.

The chain uses TRBV30 and TRBJ1-2; D is unclear. The CDR3 spans 13 residues. Trimming pared 1 base from V and 5 bases from J, leaving 11 bases between. Germline CDR1 is GTSNPN and CDR2 is SVGIG (reference sequence). The CDR3 loop reads CAWSANFDYGYTF. DNA of the CDR3: TGTGCCTGGAGTGCTAACTTCGATTATGGCTACACCTTC.

The chain links TRBV30 to TRBJ1-1; no reliable D call. This CDR3 comprises 13 residues. Trimming took 0 bases from V and 2 from J, leaving 7 bases between them. Per the germline V gene, CDR1 is GTSNPN and CDR2 is SVGIG (reference sequence). The CDR3 region has the DNA TGTGCCTGGAGTGTAAACCGAAACACTGAAGCTTTCTTT. Amino acids: CAWSVNRNTEAFF.

Concerning this clone itself: An end of the junction does not agree with germline; a read error may underlie this. The chain carries TRBV30 and TRBJ1-3; D is unresolved. The CDR3 has 15 amino acids. CDR1 is GTSNPN and CDR2 is SVGIG in the germline V gene (reference sequence). The CDR3 loop is CAWSVGPTSGNTIYF. The CDR3 DNA reads TGTGCCTGGAGTGTAGGTCCAACTTCTGGGAACACCATATATTTT.

The CDR3 protein is CAWSVGWLSDTGELFF. CDR3 bases: TGTGCCTGGAGTGTGGGATGGTTGTCGGACACCGGGGAGCTGTTTTTT. The gene calls are TRBV30 and TRBJ2-2; D call uncertain. Trimming pared 0 bases from V and 3 bases from J, leaving 14 bases between. The germline CDR1 and CDR2 sequences are GTSNPN and SVGIG (reference sequence). This CDR3 region has 16 residues. Drawing the rest from reference TRBV30 and TRBJ2-2, the complete variable domain is SQTIHQWPATLVQPVGSPLSLECTVEGTSNPNLYWYRQAAGRGLQLLFYSVGIGQISSEVPQNLSASRPQDRQFILSSKKLLLSDSGFYLCAWSVGWLSDTGELFFGEGSRLTVL.

The V and J genes are TRBV2 and TRBJ1-5, with unresolved D. Trimming removed 6 bases at V and 4 bases at J, with 7 bases between. The CDR3 is 12 residues long. The germline V gene encodes CDR1 SNHLY and CDR2 FYNNEI. CDR3: CASRPGNQPQHF. The CDR3 coding sequence is TGTGCCAGCAGGCCAGGAAATCAGCCCCAGCATTTT.

The chain couples TRBV5-4 to TRBJ2-5, with unresolved D. The CDR3 sequence is 13 residues long. Germline V gene lookup returns CDR1 SGHNT and CDR2 YYREEE (reference sequence). Trimming cost V 3 bases and J 0 bases, with 6 bases left between them. CDR3 protein: CASSSRDQETQYF. CDR3 DNA sequence: TGTGCCAGCAGCTCCCGGGACCAAGAGACCCAGTACTTC.

About this clone: A junction boundary mismatches the germline segment, possibly from a read error. The chain carries TRBV4-1 and TRBJ1-4; perhaps TRBD1 as D (6 bases). This CDR3 spans 16 amino acids. Germline V CDR1 and CDR2: MGHRA, YSYEKL. The CDR3 DNA is TGCGCCAGCAGTCAAGCCCAGGGGTGGAAAAGTGAAAAACTGTTTTTT. Its protein product is CASSQAQGWKSEKLFF.

This clone was detected a few times. Here the CDR3 DNA reads TGCGCCAGCAGCGGCGGGGGGCACCAAGAGACCCAGTACTTC. Residues: CASSGGGHQETQYF. This rearrangement joins TRBV5-1 to TRBJ2-5; 8 bases fit TRBD2. This CDR3 comprises 14 residues. V trimming: 4 bases; J trimming: 0 bases; junction bases outside the gene matches: 2. Germline V gives CDR1 SGHRS, CDR2 YFSETQ.

This chain links TRBV30 with TRBJ2-2; maybe TRBD1 (6 bases). Germline V gene data show CDR1 as GTSNPN and CDR2 as SVGIG (reference sequence). This CDR3 contains 15 residues. Trimming took off 4 bases at V and 3 bases at J, with 15 bases between the two ends. CDR3 sequence (DNA): TGTGCCTGGAAGGGGGAGAGGGTGGACACCGGGGAGCTGTTTTTT. Protein product: CAWKGERVDTGELFF.

This clone was seen just once. This chain connects TRBV5-4 to TRBJ2-5; D unresolved. In germline, CDR1 is SGHNT, CDR2 YYREEE (reference sequence). V lost 7 bases and J lost 5, with 15 bases in between. This CDR3 has 13 residues. The CDR3, as DNA: TGTGCCAGCTCGAGAGATGGACCGGAGACCCAGTACTTC. Translation: CASSRDGPETQYF.

J is TRBJ2-2 and V is TRBV23-1; D might be TRBD1 or TRBD2, each matching 6 bases. TRBV23-1 is assigned to the ORF class and has an uncertain function. The CDR3 spans 16 residues. Trimming stripped 0 bases from V and 6 bases from J, with 14 bases between. The chain's CDR3 is CASSQSSQGGAGELFF. In DNA form, the CDR3 reads TGCGCCAGCAGTCAATCTTCACAGGGAGGAGCCGGGGAGCTGTTTTTT.

The V call is TRBV27, the J call TRBJ1-2; TRBD1 matches at 10 bases. The CDR3 has 16 residues. V shed 5 bases and J 8 bases; nucleotides not matched to a gene: 14. CDR1 is MNHEY, CDR2 SMNVEV, per germline (reference sequence). CDR3 amino acids: CASSPPRGTGEYGYTF. CDR3 nucleotide sequence: TGTGCCAGCAGTCCCCCCCGGGGGACAGGGGAATACGGCTACACCTTC.

This clone was seen only a few times. The chain couples TRBV19 to TRBJ1-2; 7 bases fit TRBD1. The CDR3 is made up of 14 amino acids. CDR1 and CDR2 (germline): LNHDA, SQIVND (reference sequence). The trim removed 5 bases at V and 3 bases at J, leaving 6 bases unmatched. The DNA for the CDR3 is TGTGCCAGTAGTCCTCGGACAGGCGACTATGGCTACACCTTC. It encodes CASSPRTGDYGYTF.

The gene calls are TRBV30 and TRBJ1-5, with TRBD1 as a possible D gene (5 bases). Trimming stripped 6 bases from V and 6 bases from J, with 15 bases between. This CDR3 contains 13 residues. The germline V gene has CDR1 GTSNPN and CDR2 SVGIG (reference sequence). The CDR3 coding sequence is TGTGCCTGCTCGGACGGGGGGGTTCAGCCCCAGCATTTT. Translation gives CACSDGGVQPQHF.

The DNA for the CDR3 is TGTGCCTGGAGTGGTCCGACTCCTCAGCCCCAGCATTTT. Its protein product is CAWSGPTPQPQHF. This chain connects TRBV30 to TRBJ1-5; the D is unclear. The CDR3 extends over 13 amino acids. Germline lookup yields CDR1 GTSNPN and CDR2 SVGIG (reference sequence). V was pared by 1 base and J by 6 bases, with 10 bases between.

This chain links TRBV5-4 with TRBJ1-2, with unresolved D. The CDR3 covers 14 residues. Trimming took 0 bases from V and 5 from J, leaving 11 bases between them. CDR1 is SGHNT, CDR2 YYREEE, per germline (reference sequence). CDR3 protein: CASSLEVGRYGYTF. In DNA form, the CDR3 reads TGTGCCAGCAGCTTGGAAGTAGGGCGGTATGGCTACACCTTC.

The chain employs TRBV4-1 and TRBJ1-2, with 7 bases identical to TRBD1. Per germline, CDR1 MGHRA and CDR2 YSYEKL. Germline trimming cut 0 bases from V and 3 bases from J; bases unmatched to any gene: 7. This CDR3 has 16 amino acids. In DNA form, the CDR3 reads TGCGCCAGCAGCCAAGAACCCATCGACAGGGACTATGGCTACACCTTC. Its translation: CASSQEPIDRDYGYTF.

This chain links TRBV29-1 with TRBJ2-7, with no clear D. Germline V lookup: CDR1 SQVTM, CDR2 ANQGSEA. Trimming took off 7 bases at V and 3 bases at J, with 16 bases between the two ends. This CDR3 comprises 13 residues. The DNA of the CDR3 is TGCAGCGCCGAAGGCCCATACGGCTACGAGCAGTACTTC. It specifies CSAEGPYGYEQYF.

The chain couples TRBV28 to TRBJ1-6; TRBD1 might be the D (5 bases). CDR1 and CDR2 from the germline V gene are MDHEN and SYDVKM. There are 14 residues in the CDR3. Trimming removed 9 bases from V and 10 bases from J, with 19 bases in between. This CDR3 is CASTFAGSGSPLHF. CDR3 coding DNA: TGTGCCAGTACGTTCGCAGGGTCAGGCTCACCCCTCCACTTT.

This clone was observed a handful of times. The chain is built from TRBV2 and TRBJ1-5; a possible D gene is TRBD1 (5 bases). The CDR3 is made up of 18 amino acids. Germline V gene sequence: CDR1 SNHLY, CDR2 FYNNEI. V was pared by 7 bases and J by 1 base, with 23 bases between. The CDR3 reads CASTRDFGVSKSNQPQHF. The CDR3 DNA is TGTGCCAGCACCCGGGACTTTGGGGTGTCTAAAAGCAATCAGCCCCAGCATTTT.

The CDR3 DNA is TGTGCCAGCAGCTTTCGATACCAGGGGGCGCCCGATGAGCAGTTCTTC. Its translation is CASSFRYQGAPDEQFF. This chain links TRBV5-6 with TRBJ2-1; 8 nucleotides line up with TRBD1. CDR1 and CDR2 (germline): SGHDT, YYEEEE. Trimming at V came to 2 bases and at J to 8 bases, leaving 12 bases not matched to a gene. CDR3 length equals 16 residues.